Included here is one TCR beta chain sequence, with context. Per the study methods: By means of reference gene primer amplification, nucleated cell counts were estimated. Assay: immunoSEQ multiplex PCR; the TCRdb copy retains only in-frame clones and omits some. Clonal size and the V and J genes are those of that table, whereas D and trimming came from the DNA. The sample consists of just under 85,000 clones, 83% of them appearing once. This record comes from a study of blood T cell repertoires in COVID-19. The overall study: Sources were T cells, B-cell-depleted T cells, or PBMCs; the material itself was cDNA or gDNA.

The receptor was isolated from an elderly woman with acute or convalescent COVID-19. Specimen: peripheral blood.

The CDR3 DNA follows: TGTGCCAGCGCCCCGGGACAGGGGAATGAAAAACTGTTTTTT. This gives the protein CASAPGQGNEKLFF. The chain links TRBV4-2 to TRBJ1-4; 10 bases match TRBD1. V lost 8 bases and J lost 5; bases outside the gene matches: 5. Germline V gives CDR1 LGHNA, CDR2 YNFKEQ. This CDR3 has 14 amino acids.